The sequence of this TCR beta chain was determined in a study of shared clonotypes between healthy human individuals. V lost 3 bases to trimming and J lost 7 bases, with 19 bases between them. The CDR3 extends over 15 amino acids. Germline CDR1 reads SGHKS; CDR2 reads YYEKEE (reference sequence). Sequenced by immunoSEQ multiplex PCR; TCRdb stores in-frame clones only, minus some. Found here are about 1 million clones, about 75% of them singletons; the top ten hold about 1.4%. Sequencing was performed on memory CD4+ T cells sorted from blood. Documented subset: CD45RA-negative fraction. The chain employs TRBV5-5 and TRBJ1-2; a weak D match, TRBD1 (6 bases). The source of this sequence is a man aged 18 to 30 in good health. The CDR3 reads CASSWTFGTNLGYTF. The CDR3 DNA follows: TGTGCCAGCAGCTGGACATTCGGGACAAATCTTGGCTACACCTTC.